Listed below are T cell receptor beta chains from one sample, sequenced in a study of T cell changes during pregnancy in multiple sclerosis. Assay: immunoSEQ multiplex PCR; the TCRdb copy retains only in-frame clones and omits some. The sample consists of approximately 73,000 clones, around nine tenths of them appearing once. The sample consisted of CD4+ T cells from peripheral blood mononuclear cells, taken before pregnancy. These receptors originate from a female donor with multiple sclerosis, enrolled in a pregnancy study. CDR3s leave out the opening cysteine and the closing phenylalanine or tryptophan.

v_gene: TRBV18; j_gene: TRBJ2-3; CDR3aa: ASSPTSGGATDTQY
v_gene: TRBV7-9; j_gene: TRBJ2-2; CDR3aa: ASSLGGLGELF
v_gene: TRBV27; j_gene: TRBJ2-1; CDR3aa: ASSLIPTGALRNEQF
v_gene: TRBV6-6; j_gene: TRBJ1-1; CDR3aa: ASSAGPKNTEAF
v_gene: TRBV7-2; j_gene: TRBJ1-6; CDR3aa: ASSSYPSSYNSPLH
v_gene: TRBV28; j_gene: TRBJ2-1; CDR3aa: ASRGLAGLLGNEQF
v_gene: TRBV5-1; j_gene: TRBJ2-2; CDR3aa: ASSLGGANTGELF
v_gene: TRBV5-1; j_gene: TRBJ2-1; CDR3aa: ASRLDYPSYNEQF
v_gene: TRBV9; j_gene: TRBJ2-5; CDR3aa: ASSVAQGAQETQY
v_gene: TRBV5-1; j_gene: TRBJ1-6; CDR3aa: ASSLAGPVGSPLH
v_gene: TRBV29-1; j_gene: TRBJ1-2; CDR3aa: SAHGGGSYNYGYT
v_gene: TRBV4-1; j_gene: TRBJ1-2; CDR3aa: ASSQANRGLYGYT
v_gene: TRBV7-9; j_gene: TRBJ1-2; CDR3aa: ASSLLGPGGYT
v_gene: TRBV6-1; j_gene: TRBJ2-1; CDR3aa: ASSEVLAGDYNEQF
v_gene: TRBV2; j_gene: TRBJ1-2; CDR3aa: ASSTWASTNGYT
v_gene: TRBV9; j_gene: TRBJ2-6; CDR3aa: ASSVASSGANVLT
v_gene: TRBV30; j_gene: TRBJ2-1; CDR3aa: AWSFPYNEQF
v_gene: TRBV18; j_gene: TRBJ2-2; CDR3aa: ASSPQQGTGELF
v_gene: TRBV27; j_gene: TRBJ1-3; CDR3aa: ASSLEGTSGNTIY
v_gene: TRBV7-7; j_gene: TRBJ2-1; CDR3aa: ASSVGHPNEQF
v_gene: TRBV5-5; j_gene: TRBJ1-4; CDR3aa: ASSPEPTNEKLF
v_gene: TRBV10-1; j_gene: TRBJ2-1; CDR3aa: ASSVSRGPINEQF
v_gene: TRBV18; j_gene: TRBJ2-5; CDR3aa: ASSPRRQGNTETQY
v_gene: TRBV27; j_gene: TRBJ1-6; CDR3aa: ASSPRGATLPINSPLH
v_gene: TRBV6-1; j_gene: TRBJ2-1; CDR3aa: ASSEADSPTNEQF
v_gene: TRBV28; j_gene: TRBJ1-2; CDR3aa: ASSLSAGTAYGYT
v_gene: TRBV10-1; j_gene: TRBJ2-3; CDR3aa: ASSVGRAGDTQY
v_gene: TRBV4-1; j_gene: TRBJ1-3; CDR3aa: ASSQRRVPGNTIY
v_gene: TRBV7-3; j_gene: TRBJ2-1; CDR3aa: ASRVSGTGHEQF
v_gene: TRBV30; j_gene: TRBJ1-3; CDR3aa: AWSSVLLLGQGGGNTIY
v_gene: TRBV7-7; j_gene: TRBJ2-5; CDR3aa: ASSFSGTLQETQY
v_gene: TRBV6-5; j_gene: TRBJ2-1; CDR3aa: ASKRQGFYNEQF
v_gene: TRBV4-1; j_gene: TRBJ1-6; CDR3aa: ASSQALEASYNSPLH
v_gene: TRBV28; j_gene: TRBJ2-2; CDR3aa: ASSLRRRGTGELF
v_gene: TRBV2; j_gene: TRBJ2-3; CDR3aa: ASRGTSTLTDTQY
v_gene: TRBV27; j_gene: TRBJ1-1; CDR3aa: ASSLSRTTEAF
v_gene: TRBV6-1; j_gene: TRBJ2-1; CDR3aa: ASSQWAYNEQF
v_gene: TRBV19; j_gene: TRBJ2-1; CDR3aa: ASRGLAGEGYNEQF
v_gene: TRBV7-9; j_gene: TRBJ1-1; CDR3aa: ASSWGVTEAF
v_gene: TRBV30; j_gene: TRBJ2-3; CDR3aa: AWRTPGLAYTSTDTQY
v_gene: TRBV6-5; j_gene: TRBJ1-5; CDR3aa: ASRGQGGNQPQH
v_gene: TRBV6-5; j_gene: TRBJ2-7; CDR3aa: ASGRTYEQY
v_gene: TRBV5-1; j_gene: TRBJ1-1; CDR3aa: ASSGGQQNTEAF
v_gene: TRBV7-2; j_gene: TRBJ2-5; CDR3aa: ASSPPGGLGETQY
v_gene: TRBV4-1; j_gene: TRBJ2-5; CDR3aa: ASSQVFAGRQETQY
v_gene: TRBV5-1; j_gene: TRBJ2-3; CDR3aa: ASSLVRGSTDTQY
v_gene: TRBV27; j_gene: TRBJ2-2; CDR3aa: ASSLDWANTGELF
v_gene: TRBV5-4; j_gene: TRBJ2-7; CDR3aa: ASSSGTSIY
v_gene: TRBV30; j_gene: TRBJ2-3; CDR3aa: AWTLSTDTQY
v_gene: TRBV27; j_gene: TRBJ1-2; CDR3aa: ASSLLAGAYGYT
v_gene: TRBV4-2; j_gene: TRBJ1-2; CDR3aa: ASSQGRGDGYT
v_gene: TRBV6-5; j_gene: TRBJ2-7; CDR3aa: ASRFYGGQTYEQY
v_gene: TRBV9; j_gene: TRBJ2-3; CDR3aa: ASSGSVPTDTQY
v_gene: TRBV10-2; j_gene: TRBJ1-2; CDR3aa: ASSERGAPPPT
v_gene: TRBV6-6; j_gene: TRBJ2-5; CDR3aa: ASSYLAGSHGGTQY
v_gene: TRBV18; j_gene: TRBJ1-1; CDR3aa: ASSPGPNTEAF
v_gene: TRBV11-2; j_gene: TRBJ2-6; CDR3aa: ASSTGTGGASGANVLT